Listed below are T cell receptor beta chains from one sample, sequenced in a study of response to subunit inactivated influenza vaccine. TCRdb passed the RT-PCR reads through MiXCR, listing each CDR3 protein once. The table has more than 700,000 distinct CDR3 sequences, approximately 22% seen once; the top ten hold 10% to 13%. Source: PBMCs from blood, taken around 5 days after vaccination. The receptor source for this set is a man aged 50-60 years who received an inactivated influenza vaccine. Both conserved end residues are part of each CDR3. The D gene is left open where the match is weak. Only part of the rows carry a size: once, few, many, or a class if the clone is expanded.

clone_size j_call d_call v_call cdr3_aa cdr3_nt
. TRBJ1-6 . TRBV7-8 CASSFRERNSPLHF TGTGCCAGCAGCTTCAGAGAACGTAATTCACCCCTCCACTTT
few TRBJ2-1 . TRBV7-2 CASSFASDPVNEQFF TGTGCCAGCAGTTTTGCTAGCGACCCGGTCAATGAGCAGTTCTTC
. TRBJ2-1 . TRBV2 CASGGLPYNEQFF TGTGCCAGCGGCGGACTCCCCTACAATGAGCAGTTCTTC
. TRBJ2-4 TRBD1 TRBV5-1 CASSFAGTGDMNIQYF TGCGCCAGCAGCTTTGCCGGGACAGGGGATATGAACATTCAGTACTTC
. TRBJ2-1 . TRBV11-2 CASSLDLTSLNEQFF TGTGCCAGCAGCTTAGATCTGACATCGCTGAATGAGCAGTTCTTC
few TRBJ1-1 . TRBV6-1 CASTIDLRGTEAFF TGTGCCAGCACCATCGATCTTCGCGGCACTGAAGCTTTCTTT
few TRBJ2-2 TRBD2 TRBV20-1 CSARTSGGGYTGELFF TGCAGTGCCCGGACTAGCGGGGGGGGTTACACCGGGGAGCTGTTTTTT
. TRBJ2-5 TRBD1 TRBV7-6 CASSVDRVRETQYF TGTGCCAGCAGCGTCGACAGGGTACGGGAGACCCAGTACTTC
few TRBJ2-2 TRBD1 TRBV7-9 CASRPGQQGSGELFF TGTGCCAGCAGACCCGGACAACAGGGGTCCGGGGAGCTGTTTTTT
. TRBJ2-1 . TRBV27 CASSLYPPSSYNEQFF TGTGCCAGCAGTTTATATCCGCCAAGCTCCTACAATGAGCAGTTCTTC
few TRBJ2-3 TRBD2 TRBV20-1 CSAPWGGSSDTQYF TGCAGTGCCCCCTGGGGCGGGAGCTCAGATACGCAGTATTTT
few TRBJ2-5 TRBD2 TRBV24-1 CATSDPRTSQETQYF TGTGCCACCAGTGATCCCCGGACTAGCCAAGAGACCCAGTACTTC
. TRBJ1-5 . TRBV6-2/TRBV6-3 CASNGYDSNQPQHF TGTGCCAGCAATGGGTATGATAGCAATCAGCCCCAGCATTTT
many TRBJ2-1 TRBD2 TRBV24-1 CATRGGTSGSSPYNEQFF TGTGCCACCAGGGGGGGGACTAGCGGGAGTTCGCCCTACAATGAGCAGTTCTTC
few TRBJ2-7 . TRBV12-3/TRBV12-4 CASSFTGVDEQYF TGTGCCAGCAGTTTTACGGGAGTCGACGAGCAGTACTTC
. TRBJ2-5 TRBD2 TRBV27 CASSGTSGSGARQETQYF TGTGCCAGCAGTGGGACTAGCGGGAGTGGGGCCCGACAAGAGACCCAGTACTTC
few TRBJ2-1 . TRBV12-3/TRBV12-4 CASRATARNEQFF TGTGCCAGCAGGGCCACGGCTAGGAATGAGCAGTTCTTC
few TRBJ1-6 . TRBV6-1 CASSSTVSRGGNSPLHF TGTGCCAGCAGCTCGACGGTTTCGAGGGGTGGTAATTCACCCCTCCACTTT
few TRBJ2-3 . TRBV9 CASSTTGSYTDTQYF TGTGCCAGCAGCACAACCGGGTCCTACACAGATACGCAGTATTTT
many TRBJ1-4 . TRBV7-2 CASSSNPTNEKLFF TGTGCCAGCAGCTCAAACCCAACTAATGAAAAACTGTTTTTT
few TRBJ2-2 . TRBV24-1 CATSGRPNTGELFF TGTGCCACCTCGGGACGACCGAACACCGGGGAGCTGTTTTTT
few TRBJ2-1 TRBD1 TRBV19 CASSPTGQGANEQFF TGTGCCAGTAGTCCTACGGGACAGGGAGCCAATGAGCAGTTCTTC
few TRBJ2-1 TRBD2 TRBV24-1 CATAPGGNEQFF TGTGCCACCGCGCCGGGGGGTAATGAGCAGTTCTTC
few TRBJ2-7 TRBD1 TRBV7-9 CASSLMGTVYEQYF TGTGCCAGCAGCTTAATGGGGACAGTATACGAGCAGTACTTC
. TRBJ2-7 TRBD2 TRBV20-1 CSARDAGGSYEQYF TGCAGTGCTAGAGACGCGGGAGGGTCCTACGAGCAGTACTTC
. TRBJ2-7 . TRBV29-1 CSVCQDSSYEQYF TGCAGCGTTTGCCAGGACAGCTCCTACGAGCAGTACTTC
. TRBJ1-1 . TRBV28 CASRQAGTEAFF TGTGCCAGCAGGCAGGCCGGCACTGAAGCTTTCTTT
. TRBJ2-7 . TRBV7-4 CASSPISGRHYEQYF TGTGCCAGCAGCCCAATATCGGGCAGACACTACGAGCAGTACTTC
. TRBJ2-7 . TRBV5-6 CASSWPGTENYEQYF TGTGCCAGCAGCTGGCCCGGGACTGAAAACTACGAGCAGTACTTC
few TRBJ2-2 TRBD2 TRBV9 CASSVASGGTSGILNTGELFF TGTGCCAGCAGCGTAGCTTCGGGGGGGACTAGCGGGATACTGAACACCGGGGAGCTGTTTTTT
. TRBJ2-7 . TRBV7-2 CASSRMGRSYEQYF TGTGCCAGCAGCCGAATGGGCAGGAGCTACGAGCAGTACTTC
few TRBJ1-5 . TRBV30 CAWSDQLSNQPQHF TGTGCCTGGAGTGACCAACTTAGCAATCAGCCCCAGCATTTT
. TRBJ2-5 . TRBV29-1 CSVRTDQETQYF TGCAGCGTCCGGACAGACCAAGAGACCCAGTACTTC
few TRBJ2-1 . TRBV11-2 CASSLAGDSNVDEQFF TGTGCCAGCAGCTTAGCGGGGGACAGCAACGTCGATGAGCAGTTCTTC
. TRBJ2-1 . TRBV7-6 CASSASAGWDNEQFF TGTGCCAGCAGCGCCTCGGCGGGTTGGGACAATGAGCAGTTCTTC
. TRBJ2-1 . TRBV3-1 CASSQDWIGQFF TGTGCCAGCAGCCAAGATTGGATTGGGCAGTTCTTC
. TRBJ2-1 TRBD2 TRBV6-2/TRBV6-3 CASRELAGVIYEQFF TGTGCCAGCAGGGAGCTAGCGGGAGTCATATATGAGCAGTTCTTC